This TCR beta chain is drawn from a study of cytomegalovirus exposure and HLA in healthy donors. Notes on the study in general: Previously analyzed data showed that most TCR beta V segments were productive at a frequency of about 87% or about 30%. In vitro assays verified that three CMV-associated chains recognized CMV antigens specifically.

PCR used 60 Vbeta primers and 13 Jbeta primers. The repertoire was sequenced with immunoSEQ multiplex PCR; TCRdb's copy has only in-frame clones and lacks some. This repertoire shows 100,000 to 120,000 clones, 65% to 80% found once; its top ten account for around 3.2%. This clone was found a few times. Its antigen is unknown. Germline assignment: CDR1 SQVTM and CDR2 ANQGSEA. Trimming removed 1 base from V and 8 bases from J; junction bases left unmatched: 12. The CDR3 totals 15 residues. The receptor's source is a woman aged 55-75 years in good health and CMV-seropositive. The chain uses TRBV29-1 and TRBJ1-2; TRBD1 matches 8 bases. Sequencing was performed on PBMCs. CDR3 DNA sequence: TGCAGCGTTGAAGTTTGGGACAGGTTTTCGGAAGGCTACACCTTC. It encodes CSVEVWDRFSEGYTF. Full variable domain (outside the CDR3, taken from reference TRBV29-1 and TRBJ1-2): SAVISQKPSRDICQRGTSLTIQCQVDSQVTMMFWYRQQPGQSLTLIATANQGSEATYESGFVIDKFPISRPNLTFSTLTVSNMSPEDSSIYLCSVEVWDRFSEGYTFGSGTRLTVV.